This entry describes one T cell receptor beta chain. What it binds is unknown. Looked up from germline, CDR1 is SQVTM and CDR2 is ANQGSEA. This CDR3 is built from 17 residues. The V segment lost 0 bases and the J segment 3 bases; nucleotides outside the gene matches: 10. The record originates from a study of identical twins. TCRdb reanalysed the 5' RACE reads using MiXCR and keeps one entry per CDR3 protein. Of a few hundred thousand distinct CDR3 sequences detected, 6.5% to 9.5% appear once; the ten largest clones hold less than 4%. General study points: These conclusions were based on statistical analysis (cross-sectional, not following the same donors). There is a chance that invariant MAIT and iNKT cells partially muddied zero-insertion analyses.

These data were also reused for a study on yellow fever vaccine responses in identical twins. From that report: Reportedly, twins' vaccine T cell responses looked partly convergent and partly personalized.

The rearrangement joins TRBV29-1 to TRBJ2-3, with 9 positions matching TRBD2. The sequence came from a woman in her late teens or twenties in good health. Source material: CD8+ T cells sorted from blood. The CDR3 spells CSVEDGLSGGLTDTQYF. The CDR3 nucleotides are TGCAGCGTTGAAGATGGACTAAGCGGGGGGTTGACAGATACGCAGTATTTT.